The 5 T cell receptor beta chains reported below all come from one sample, sequenced in a study of blood T cell repertoires in COVID-19. Profiled with immunoSEQ multiplex PCR; TCRdb holds only in-frame clones, not every one. The sample records about 74,000 clones, around 90% being singletons. The sequenced material came from peripheral blood. The receptors here all came from a human donor in a cohort sampled during active COVID-19.

This chain joins TRBV6-2 or TRBV6-3 and TRBJ1-5, with D possibly TRBD1 on 6 matching bases. In germline, CDR1 is MNHEY, CDR2 SVGEGT. The V end was cut by 5 bases, the J end by 4 bases, with 15 bases between. This CDR3 spans 15 amino acids. For the CDR3, the DNA is TGTGCCAGCAGTCTCGTAAGCCAGGGGAATCAGCCCCAGCATTTT. Protein product: CASSLVSQGNQPQHF.

This clone was detected only a few times. The CDR3 protein is CASSMGLPQYEQYF. CDR3 sequence (DNA): TGTGCCAGTAGTATGGGCCTTCCTCAATACGAGCAGTACTTC. The chain employs TRBV19 and TRBJ2-7; the D is unclear. Germline lookup yields CDR1 LNHDA and CDR2 SQIVND (reference sequence). V lost 3 bases to trimming and J lost 4 bases, with 13 bases between them. This CDR3 region has 14 residues. The whole variable domain, filled in from reference TRBV19 and TRBJ2-7, reads DGGITQSPKYLFRKEGQNVTLSCEQNLNHDAMYWYRQDPGQGLRLIYYSQIVNDFQKGDIAEGYSVSREKKESFPLTVTSAQKNPTAFYLCASSMGLPQYEQYFGPGTRLTVT.

This clone appeared a single time. The chain uses TRBV25-1 and TRBJ2-1, with 13 bases fitting TRBD2. The V and J ends lost 4 bases and 8 bases, in that order; junction bases with no gene match: 14. Per the germline V gene, CDR1 is MGHDK and CDR2 is SYGVNS. The CDR3 spans 18 residues. The CDR3 DNA reads as TGTGCCAGCAGTGGACCTGGGACTAGCGGGGTGTCATCATATGAGCAGTTCTTC. Translated: CASSGPGTSGVSSYEQFF. Full variable domain (outside the CDR3, taken from reference TRBV25-1 and TRBJ2-1): EADIYQTPRYLVIGTGKKITLECSQTMGHDKMYWYQQDPGMELHLIHYSYGVNSTEKGDLSSESTVSRIRTEHFPLTLESARPSHTSQYLCASSGPGTSGVSSYEQFFGPGTRLTVL.

V usage is TRBV30 and J usage is TRBJ2-3; D remains unclear. The V end was cut by 0 bases, the J end by 2 bases, with 6 bases between. The CDR3 contains 13 residues. Looked up from germline, CDR1 is GTSNPN and CDR2 is SVGIG (reference sequence). CDR3 bases: TGTGCCTGGAGTGTTTCTACCACAGATACGCAGTATTTT. Protein: CAWSVSTTDTQYF.

The genes are TRBV4-3 and TRBJ2-7; the match to TRBD2 covers 9 bases. This CDR3 has 14 residues. After removal of 4 bases from V and 7 bases from J, the junction contained 8 bases not matched to a gene. Germline CDR1 LGHNA, CDR2 YSLEER. CDR3 region: CASSRGGGHYEQYF. The CDR3 DNA follows: TGCGCCAGCAGCCGCGGGGGGGGGCACTATGAGCAGTACTTC.